This TCR beta chain originates from a study of blood T cell repertoires in COVID-19. About the study: The cDNA or gDNA used as material had been derived from T cells, B-cell-depleted T cells, or PBMCs.

The authors' processing: Researchers report that nucleated cell counts were estimated from reference gene primer amplification. Profiling relied on immunoSEQ multiplex PCR, and the TCRdb table lists in-frame clones only, not all of them. The V and J calls and clone size were taken over from that table, and D and trimming were inferred from the DNA. The sample holds about 220,000 clones, about 85% seen once. This CDR3 contains 15 residues. Germline-derived CDR1 and CDR2 are MGHRA and YSYEKL. The V gene end was trimmed by 4 bases and the J gene end by 4 bases; junction bases not matched to a gene: 5. The TCR was taken from a man aged 50 to 60 who had recovered from COVID-19. The sample consisted of peripheral blood. This chain joins TRBV4-1 and TRBJ2-7; 12 nucleotides agree with TRBD2. Here the CDR3 DNA reads TGCGCCAGCAGCCTTTCTAGCGGGAGGGGATACGAGCAGTACTTC. This translates into CASSLSSGRGYEQYF.